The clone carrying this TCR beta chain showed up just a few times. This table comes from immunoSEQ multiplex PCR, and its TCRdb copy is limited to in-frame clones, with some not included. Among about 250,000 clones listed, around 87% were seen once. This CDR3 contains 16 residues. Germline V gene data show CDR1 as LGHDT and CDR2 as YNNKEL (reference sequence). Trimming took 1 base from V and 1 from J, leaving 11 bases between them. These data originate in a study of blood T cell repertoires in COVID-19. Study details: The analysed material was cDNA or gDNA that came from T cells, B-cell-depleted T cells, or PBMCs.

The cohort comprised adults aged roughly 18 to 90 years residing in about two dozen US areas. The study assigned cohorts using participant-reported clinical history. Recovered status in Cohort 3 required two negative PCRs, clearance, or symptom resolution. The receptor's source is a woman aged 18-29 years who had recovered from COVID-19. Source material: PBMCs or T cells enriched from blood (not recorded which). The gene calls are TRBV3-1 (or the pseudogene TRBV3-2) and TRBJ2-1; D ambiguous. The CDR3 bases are TGTGCCAGCAGCCAAGCTATGGCGGAGTCCTACAATGAGCAGTTCTTC. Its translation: CASSQAMAESYNEQFF.